This TCR beta chain was obtained from a study of T cell responses to AZD1222 COVID-19 vaccine. Germline lookup yields CDR1 SGHRS and CDR2 YFSETQ. With V trimmed by 0 bases and J by 2 bases, 6 bases remained unmatched. The CDR3 is 17 residues long. Some clones are missing from TCRdb's copy, which holds only in-frame ones; the method was immunoSEQ multiplex PCR. Seen here are about 200,000 clones, around 88% observed once, and the top ten hold approximately 7.7%. This receptor was identified in an adult in good health. This chain joins TRBV5-1 and TRBJ2-3; 10 bases align to TRBD2. Here the sequenced sample was peripheral blood, taken on day 0 of AZD1222 vaccination. The CDR3 nucleotides are TGCGCCAGCAGCTTGGAGCCTAGCGGGGGCCCCACAGATACGCAGTATTTT. Protein sequence: CASSLEPSGGPTDTQYF.